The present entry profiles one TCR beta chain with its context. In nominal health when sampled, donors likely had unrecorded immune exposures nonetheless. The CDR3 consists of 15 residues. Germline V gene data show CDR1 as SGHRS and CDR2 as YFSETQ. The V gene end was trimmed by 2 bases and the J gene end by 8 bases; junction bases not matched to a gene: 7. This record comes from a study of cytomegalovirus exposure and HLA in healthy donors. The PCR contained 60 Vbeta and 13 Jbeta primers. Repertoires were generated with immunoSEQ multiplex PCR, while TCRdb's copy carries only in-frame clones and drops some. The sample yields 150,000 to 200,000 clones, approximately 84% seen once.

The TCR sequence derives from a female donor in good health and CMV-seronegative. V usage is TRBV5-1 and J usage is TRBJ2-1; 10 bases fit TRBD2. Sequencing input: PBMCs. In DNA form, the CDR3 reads TGCGCCAGCAGCTTAGGGGGGAGCGGGGGGGATGAGCAGTTCTTC. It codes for CASSLGGSGGDEQFF.